These T cell receptor beta chains were read from a single sample in a study of T-cell memory formation after mild COVID-19. One entry per CDR3 protein, called by TCRdb with MiXCR from the 5' RACE reads. The data hold fewer than 600,000 distinct CDR3 sequences, with roughly a fifth observed a single time. The specimen sequenced was PBMCs or a T cell subset sorted from them (not recorded which). The receptors here all came from an adult woman who had mild COVID-19 (a few samples of this study predate the infection). Cell type and time point are not known. CDR3s include the opening cysteine and the closing phenylalanine or tryptophan. D genes are given only for firm matches. Not every row has a clone size; where given, it reads once, few, many or a size class.

>NA|TRBJ2-7|TRBV6-6|NA
TGTGCCAGCAGCCGCGACTACTACGAGCAGTACTTC
CASSRDYYEQYF
>NA|TRBJ2-7|TRBV7-6|TRBD1
TGTGCCAGCAGCTTATGGGGACAGGGGATTTACGAGCAGTACTTC
CASSLWGQGIYEQYF
>NA|TRBJ1-6|TRBV3-1|NA
TGTGCCAGCAGCCAAGTAGGGAATTCACCCCTCCACTTT
CASSQVGNSPLHF
>NA|TRBJ1-1|TRBV6-1|NA
TGTGCCAGCAGTGAGGAGTTAATAGCTTTCTTT
CASSEELIAFF
>NA|TRBJ2-7|TRBV12-3/TRBV12-4|NA
TGTGCCAGCAGTTTAAAGGGGTCGGGAGAGCAGTACTTC
CASSLKGSGEQYF
>NA|TRBJ2-5|TRBV7-2|NA
TGTGCCAGCAGCTTAGCGTGGGGAGATGGCCAGTACTTC
CASSLAWGDGQYF
>NA|TRBJ2-1|TRBV6-1|TRBD1
TGTGCCAGCAGTGAATACGGGACAGAACTCTACAATGAGCAGTTCTTC
CASSEYGTELYNEQFF
>few|TRBJ1-6|TRBV5-5|NA
TGTGCCAGCAGCCTAATTCAGGGAGTTAATTCACCCCTCCACTTT
CASSLIQGVNSPLHF
>NA|TRBJ1-5|TRBV19|NA
TGTGCCAGTAGCCCGACGTGGGACCAGCCCCAGCATTTT
CASSPTWDQPQHF
>few|TRBJ2-1|TRBV19|TRBD2
TGTGCCAGTAGTATAGTAGGCTCCGGCGGGGGGCCCTACAATGAGCAGTTCTTC
CASSIVGSGGGPYNEQFF
>NA|TRBJ2-5|TRBV12-5|NA
TGTGCTAGTGGTTTGGACGCTGGGACCCAGTACTTC
CASGLDAGTQYF
>NA|TRBJ2-5|TRBV4-1|NA
TGCGCCAGCAGCCAAGAACCCGGGCCAGCTAAGCAGACCCAGTACTTC
CASSQEPGPAKQTQYF
>NA|TRBJ2-7|TRBV5-6|NA
TGTGCCAGCAGCTTTCGGGGACGATACCCCTACGAGCAGTACTTC
CASSFRGRYPYEQYF
>NA|TRBJ2-7|TRBV12-3/TRBV12-4|TRBD1
TGTGCCAGCAGACGCCCCGGGACAGGGGGGTACGAGCAGTACTTC
CASRRPGTGGYEQYF
>few|TRBJ2-1|TRBV24-1|TRBD1
TGTGCCACCAGTGACAAAGGGACAGGGTTGGATGAGCAGTTCTTC
CATSDKGTGLDEQFF
>few|TRBJ2-5|TRBV7-9|NA
TGTGCCAGCAGCCTAGACAGAGACCAAGAGACCCAGTACTTC
CASSLDRDQETQYF
>NA|TRBJ1-1|TRBV12-5|NA
TGTGCTAGTGGTTCTGAATTAGTGGGGAACACTGAAGCTTTCTTT
CASGSELVGNTEAFF
>once|TRBJ2-3|TRBV9|NA
TGTGCCAGCAGCGTAGCCAGACTGAACACAGATACGCAGTATTTT
CASSVARLNTDTQYF
>NA|TRBJ2-3|TRBV11-3|NA
TGTGCCAGCAGCGATCCCTCTCTCAGCGGTGGAATCACAGATACGCAGTATTTT
CASSDPSLSGGITDTQYF
>few|TRBJ2-7|TRBV19|TRBD2
TGTGCCAGTAGTATTCAGCTCGGGGGGAACGAGCAGTACTTC
CASSIQLGGNEQYF
>few|TRBJ2-1|TRBV7-2|NA
TGTGCCAGCAGCTCGGGCGGGCACTCCTACAATGAGCAGTTCTTC
CASSSGGHSYNEQFF
>NA|TRBJ2-3|TRBV7-3|NA
TGTGCCAGCAGCTTACGCCCCACAGATACGCAGTATTTT
CASSLRPTDTQYF
>NA|TRBJ1-6|TRBV12-3/TRBV12-4|NA
TGTGCCAGCAGTTTGCTTTTTTCATCTATCAGGGGATATAATTCACCCCTCCACTTT
CASSLLFSSIRGYNSPLHF
>few|TRBJ2-7|TRBV19|NA
TGTGCCAGTAGTATAGATCTGCGTTCGGCCGAGCAGTACTTC
CASSIDLRSAEQYF
>few|TRBJ2-2|TRBV14|NA
TGTGCCAGCAGCCAGCTACCGGGACACCCCACCGGGGAGCTGTTTTTT
CASSQLPGHPTGELFF
>few|TRBJ2-4|TRBV3-1|TRBD1
TGTGCCAGCAGCCAAGGAGACAGGGGGCATAACATTCAGTACTTC
CASSQGDRGHNIQYF
>NA|TRBJ2-3|TRBV14|NA
TGTGCCAGCAGCCAGAGTGGGTACAGAGTAGATACGCAGTATTTT
CASSQSGYRVDTQYF
>few|TRBJ2-2|TRBV7-9|TRBD1
TGTGCCAGCAGCCTAACAGGGGCTGACACCGGGGAGCTGTTTTTT
CASSLTGADTGELFF
>few|TRBJ2-1|TRBV7-8|TRBD2
TGTGCCAGCAGCTCCCGACTAGCGGGGGGGCTGGGCTACAATGAGCAGTTCTTC
CASSSRLAGGLGYNEQFF
>few|TRBJ2-1|TRBV27|NA
TGTGCCAGCAGACCCCGGCAGGGGCCCGCTGGTTACAATGAGCAGTTCTTC
CASRPRQGPAGYNEQFF
>few|TRBJ2-7|TRBV29-1|TRBD1
TGCAGCGCCGAACCTGGGACAGGGAAGCGCGAGCAGTACTTC
CSAEPGTGKREQYF
>once|TRBJ1-6|TRBV5-6|NA
TGTGCCAGCAGCTTGGCCCCTGAGCTTTCACCCCTCCACTTT
CASSLAPELSPLHF
>NA|TRBJ2-3|TRBV11-2|TRBD1
TGTGCCAGCAGCTCCGACAGGGGTGTAGGGACGCAGTATTTT
CASSSDRGVGTQYF
>NA|TRBJ1-2|TRBV7-9|TRBD1
TGTGCCAGCAGCTCCACTGAGGGCAGGGGGCGAGCTAACTATGGCTACACCTTC
CASSSTEGRGRANYGYTF
>NA|TRBJ2-2|TRBV4-3|NA
TGCGCCAGCAGCCAAACTATCGACAGGACTTTAACCGGGGAGCTGTTTTTT
CASSQTIDRTLTGELFF
>NA|TRBJ1-2|TRBV6-5|NA
TGTGCCAGCAAGGGGGTCTATGGCTACACCTTC
CASKGVYGYTF
>many|TRBJ1-2|TRBV7-9|TRBD1
TGTGCCAGCAGCTTAGACCAAGCAGGGGGCAATGGCTACACCTTC
CASSLDQAGGNGYTF
>NA|TRBJ2-7|TRBV12-3/TRBV12-4|NA
TGTGCCAGCAGACTGGGGGCTACGCACTCCTACGAGCAGTACTTC
CASRLGATHSYEQYF
>NA|TRBJ1-5|TRBV29-1|NA
TGCAGCGTTGGAGGAACAGACAATCAGCCCCAGCATTTT
CSVGGTDNQPQHF
>NA|TRBJ1-1|TRBV29-1|TRBD1
TGCAGCGTTGAAAGGACAGGGGCGGATACTGAAGCTTTCTTT
CSVERTGADTEAFF
>NA|TRBJ1-1|TRBV14|NA
TGTGCCAGCAGCCCAAGAACTCGGTCCTTCATGAACACTGAAGCTTTCTTT
CASSPRTRSFMNTEAFF
>few|TRBJ1-2|TRBV2|NA
TGTGCCAGCAGTTCCGCCGGGGCGGGGTCCAGAAACTATGGCTACACCTTC
CASSSAGAGSRNYGYTF
>few|TRBJ2-3|TRBV20-1|TRBD2
TGCAGTGCTGCCATCGTTGCGGGAGGAATAGATACGCAGTATTTT
CSAAIVAGGIDTQYF
>NA|TRBJ2-1|TRBV3-1|TRBD2
TGTGCCAGCAGCCAAGATCTGGCGGGAGGGTGGAGTGAGCAGTTCTTC
CASSQDLAGGWSEQFF
>NA|TRBJ1-1|TRBV24-1|NA
TGTGCCACCAGTGACCCCGATGGACCGGGGGCCCCCACTGAAGCTTTCTTT
CATSDPDGPGAPTEAFF
>few|TRBJ2-4|TRBV4-1|TRBD2
TGCGCCAGCAGCCAAGGGCGGCTAGCGGGCGTCGCCAAAAACATTCAGTACTTC
CASSQGRLAGVAKNIQYF